The sequence of this T cell receptor beta chain was determined in a study of OX40 agonist ivuxolimab in advanced cancers. The overall study: Prior checkpoint blockade (anti-PD-1, anti-PD-L1 or anti-CTLA-4) was permitted; roughly 40% had it. Study-wide results and limits: Clonal expansion in partial responders at 0.1-3.0 mg/kg ranked among the lowest.

As to this clone: The antigen remains unidentified.

Patients had blood sampled at baseline and again on cycle 4 day 1 and cycle 7 day 1. The protocol was immunoSEQ multiplex PCR, while the TCRdb copy is restricted to in-frame clones and leaves out a portion. The repertoire includes fewer than 55,000 clones, roughly four fifths of them detected once, and roughly 0.66% sits in the top ten. The germline CDR1 and CDR2 sequences are WSHSY and SAAADI. The CDR3 length is 14 residues. The V and J ends lost 0 bases and 5 bases respectively, with 5 bases between them. This sequence joins TRBV10-2 and TRBJ1-6; no clear D. This clonotype was sampled from an adult with an advanced solid tumor such as melanoma, head and neck, liver or kidney cancer. Sample: CD4+ or CD8+ T cells sorted from blood, taken in a trial of the OX40 agonist ivuxolimab. DNA of the CDR3: TGCGCCAGCAGTGAGTCCCAGAATAATTCACCCCTCCACTTT. Its translation is CASSESQNNSPLHF.